This T cell receptor beta chain is drawn from a study of blood T cell repertoires in COVID-19. The overall study: Spain, Italy and the United States supplied samples that represented acute and convalescent COVID-19. T cells, B-cell-depleted T cells, or PBMCs provided the cDNA or gDNA that served as material.

Original processing methods: Reference gene primer amplification in the assay estimated nucleated cell counts. TCRdb's copy holds only in-frame clones and misses some; the assay was immunoSEQ multiplex PCR. That table supplies the V and J calls and clone size; D and trimming were determined from the DNA. The table has approximately 80,000 clones, about nine tenths seen once. The CDR3 covers 13 residues. V trimming: 5 bases; J trimming: 6 bases; junction bases outside the gene matches: 7. Germline V CDR1 and CDR2: SGHDT, YYEEEE. The genes are TRBV5-6 and TRBJ1-2, with TRBD1 identical over 7 bases. Sequencing used peripheral blood. This clonotype originated in an elderly woman with acute or convalescent COVID-19. The CDR3 DNA sequence: TGTGCCAGCAGGGCAACAGGGGCCAATGGCTACACCTTC. This sequence encodes CASRATGANGYTF. The full variable domain, rest sourced from reference TRBV5-6 and TRBJ1-2, is DAGVTQSPTHLIKTRGQQVTLRCSPKSGHDTVSWYQQALGQGPQFIFQYYEEEERQRGNFPDRFSGHQFPNYSSELNVNALLLGDSALYLCASRATGANGYTFGSGTRLTVV.